This T cell receptor (beta chain) was observed in a study of CD8+ T cells in alopecia areata. Overall study context: Those treated were given oral tofacitinib at 5 to 10 mg twice daily. Broader study findings: Tofacitinib did not eliminate many expanded lesional clones from scalp or blood. Scalp clonality and expanded CD8+ clones among the top 100 were significantly decreased by tofacitinib. Having one nonresponder leaves uncertain how baseline CD8+ expansion relates to response.

The treatment was: oral pan-JAK inhibitor, 5-10 mg twice daily. As regards this clone: The target antigen is unknown.

From germline, CDR1 is SGHDT and CDR2 YYEEEE. The CDR3 loop spans 11 amino acids. Germline trimming cut 3 bases from V and 17 bases from J; bases unmatched to any gene: 7. The authors extracted RNA and reverse transcribed it into cDNA as the sequencing template. TCRdb's table, derived via immunoSEQ multiplex PCR, lists solely in-frame clones and lacks some. This table holds about 140,000 clones, roughly four fifths found once. The chain carries TRBV5-6 and TRBJ1-4, with 7 bases lining up with TRBD1. The origin of this receptor is a human donor with alopecia areata. This specimen was CD8+ T cells sorted from blood, taken at week 4, from a patient treated with tofacitinib. CDR3 region: CASSYGTDLFF. The DNA for the CDR3 is TGTGCCAGCAGCTATGGGACAGACCTATTTTTT.